A selection of T cell receptor beta chains follows, all from one sample in a study of cytomegalovirus exposure and HLA in healthy donors. Libraries were prepared by immunoSEQ multiplex PCR; TCRdb keeps only in-frame clonotypes and omits some of them. The sample records roughly 290,000 clones, over 85% being singletons. Sequencing input: PBMCs. These receptors were collected from a woman aged 18-35 years in good health and CMV-seronegative. Each CDR3 is given without its conserved first and last residue.

j_call	v_call	cdr3_aa
TRBJ2-3	TRBV6-5	ASGQGLAPDTQY
TRBJ1-5	TRBV5-6	ASSLYRDRGQVANQPQH
TRBJ1-1	TRBV30	AWSVSGTGAF
TRBJ1-1	TRBV5-1	ASSLDGGANTEAF
TRBJ1-5	TRBV6-5	ASSYSQGNQPQH
TRBJ2-7	TRBV5-4	ASSLQQGKGY
TRBJ2-5	TRBV9	ASSLGLAGGQETQY
TRBJ1-4	TRBV5-6	ASKGRATNEKLF
TRBJ2-3	TRBV7-9	ASSLPWTAGDQDTQY
TRBJ1-2	TRBV5-5	ASSREIIFGYT
TRBJ1-1	TRBV5-4	ASSEGYGTEAS
TRBJ2-7	TRBV10-1	ASSGGVNYEQY
TRBJ2-1	TRBV10-3	ATVERGNEQF
TRBJ2-7	TRBV15	ATSIRVSSSYEQY
TRBJ1-1	TRBV27	ASSQTGGQQAF
TRBJ2-5	TRBV2	AGGLAGGLQETQY
TRBJ1-1	TRBV5-1	ASSPMGGVGTEAF
TRBJ2-5	TRBV7-9	ASSLSRDRAWETQY
TRBJ2-1	TRBV5-1	ASSLDRYNEQF
TRBJ1-5	TRBV12-5	ASSVGLRQPQH
TRBJ1-1	TRBV11-2	ASSLQILNTEAF
TRBJ1-2	TRBV30	AWSGGEVYGYT
TRBJ2-1	TRBV7-6	ASSLMRPSGVNYNEQF
TRBJ2-1	TRBV19	ASSKTSGGFNEQF